The 2 T cell receptor beta chains reported below all come from one sample, sequenced in a study of cytomegalovirus exposure and HLA in healthy donors. Both 60 Vbeta primers and 13 Jbeta primers went into the PCR. Measured with immunoSEQ multiplex PCR; TCRdb has only the in-frame clones, and not every one. Recorded here are 150,000 to 200,000 clones; the top ten clones represent approximately 6.4%. Sequenced material: PBMCs. The receptors derive from a man between 25 and 39 years old in good health and CMV-seronegative.

This chain's CDR3 is CASSEYHGRRGYGYTF. CDR3 coding DNA: TGTGCCAGCAGTGAATATCACGGGCGCCGGGGCTATGGCTACACCTTC. V gene TRBV6-1 combines with J gene TRBJ1-2; the D is unclear. Trimming pared 2 bases from V and 4 bases from J, leaving 17 bases between. Germline values: CDR1 MNHNS, CDR2 SASEGT. The CDR3 is 16 residues long.

The CDR3 sequence: CSVEKNRNEKLFF. The CDR3 bases are TGCAGCGTTGAAAAAAACAGGAATGAAAAACTGTTTTTT. The chain has TRBV29-1 and TRBJ1-4; D may be TRBD1 (5 bases). This CDR3 is 13 amino acids long. Between the trimmed V and J ends, which lost 2 bases and 5 bases, there was a span of 9 bases. CDR1 and CDR2 (germline): SQVTM, ANQGSEA.